The rows below give T cell receptor beta chains drawn from one sample of a study of CD8+CD57+ T cells in acquired aplastic anemia. TCRdb processed the reads anew with MiXCR; each CDR3 protein has one entry. The table shows 180,000 or so distinct CDR3 sequences, with approximately 46% occurring only once. What was sequenced was sorted CD4+, CD8+, or CD8+CD57+ T cells (not recorded which) from PBMCs. The receptors were gathered from a human donor in good health. The CDR3 runs from the conserved cysteine through the conserved F or W. A D gene is named only where the DNA matches it firmly. Part of the rows lack a size; the others show once, few, many or a class for expanded clones.

v_call	d_call	j_call	clone_size	cdr3_nt	cdr3_aa
TRBV12-3/TRBV12-4	NA	TRBJ2-5	NA	TGTGCCAGCAGCCTACCGGGGGCGGGGATATACGAGACCCAGTACTTC	CASSLPGAGIYETQYF
TRBV2	NA	TRBJ1-6	once	TGTGCCAGCAGTGCCCCCCCGACAGAGTACAATTCACCCCTCCACTTT	CASSAPPTEYNSPLHF
TRBV19	TRBD2	TRBJ2-7	many	TGTGCCAGTAGTATACAGGGCGGGAGAGGAATCTACGAGCAGTACTTC	CASSIQGGRGIYEQYF
TRBV20-1	NA	TRBJ2-3	NA	TGCAGTGCTAGAGACCCGGGGGACTTCGGTACGCAGTATTTT	CSARDPGDFGTQYF
TRBV20-1	NA	TRBJ2-1	many	TGCAGTGCTAGATTGCGGTCTAGCGACCAGTACAATGAGCAGTTCTTC	CSARLRSSDQYNEQFF
TRBV5-4	NA	TRBJ2-5	NA	TGTGCCAGCAGTGCTAGAGGCGCAGGCCAAGAGACCCAGTACTTC	CASSARGAGQETQYF
TRBV11-3	TRBD2	TRBJ2-3	NA	TGTGCCACCGAAGCGGGGGATACGCAGTATTTT	CATEAGDTQYF
TRBV7-8	TRBD2	TRBJ2-3	many	TGTGCCGGCGGGACTAGAGGCGCAGATACGCAGTATTTT	CAGGTRGADTQYF
TRBV11-1	TRBD2	TRBJ2-1	NA	TGTGCCAGCAGCTCGACTAGCGGGGTCTCGGGTGAGCAGTTCTTC	CASSSTSGVSGEQFF
TRBV2	NA	TRBJ1-2	few	TGTGCCAACACCGCTGGTGGCTACACCTTC	CANTAGGYTF
TRBV2	NA	TRBJ1-1	few	TGTGCCAGCAGTTTTGAGGTGAACACTGAAGCTTTCTTT	CASSFEVNTEAFF
TRBV2	NA	TRBJ1-4	NA	TGTGCCAGCAGTGAGACGTCTAAGGGAGGAGAAAAACTGTTTTTT	CASSETSKGGEKLFF
TRBV24-1	TRBD2	TRBJ2-3	NA	TGTGCCACCAGTGACCCGGGACTAGCGGGAGAATCAGATACGCAGTATTTT	CATSDPGLAGESDTQYF
TRBV25-1	NA	TRBJ2-1	NA	TGTGCCAGCAGTGAAACCGGGACCCTTACCCGCAATGAGCAGTTCTTC	CASSETGTLTRNEQFF
TRBV25-1	NA	TRBJ2-7	NA	TGTGCCAGCAGTGGGGTCGGCTCCAAAAGCTACGAGCAGTACTTC	CASSGVGSKSYEQYF